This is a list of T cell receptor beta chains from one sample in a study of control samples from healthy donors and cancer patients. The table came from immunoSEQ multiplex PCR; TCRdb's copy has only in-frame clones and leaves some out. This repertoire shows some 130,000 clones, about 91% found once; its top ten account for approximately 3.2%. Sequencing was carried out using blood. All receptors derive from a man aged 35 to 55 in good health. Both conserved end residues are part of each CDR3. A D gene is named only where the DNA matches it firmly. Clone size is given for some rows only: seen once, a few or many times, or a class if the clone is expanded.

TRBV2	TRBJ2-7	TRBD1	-	CASTPSGQVSYEQYF	TGTGCCAGCACCCCCTCCGGACAGGTTTCCTACGAGCAGTACTTC
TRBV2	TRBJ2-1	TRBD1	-	CASSKGQGYEQFF	TGTGCCAGCAGCAAGGGACAGGGCTATGAGCAGTTCTTC
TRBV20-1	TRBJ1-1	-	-	CSAQAGTEAFF	TGCAGTGCTCAAGCGGGGACTGAAGCTTTCTTT
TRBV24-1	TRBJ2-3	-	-	CATSPPGTDTQYF	TGTGCCACCAGTCCCCCGGGCACAGATACGCAGTATTTT
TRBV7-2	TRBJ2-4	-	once	CASSRNGAILLAKNIQYF	TGTGCCAGCAGCCGCAACGGGGCCATACTCTTAGCCAAAAACATTCAGTACTTC
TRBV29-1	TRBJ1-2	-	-	CSVDQGGYGYTF	TGCAGCGTTGATCAGGGAGGGTATGGCTACACCTTC
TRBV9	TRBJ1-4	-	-	CASSEWGDDEKLFF	TGTGCCAGCAGCGAGTGGGGGGATGATGAAAAACTGTTTTTT
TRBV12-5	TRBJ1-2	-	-	CASGLAYAAGADGYTF	TGTGCTAGTGGTTTGGCCTACGCCGCGGGGGCTGATGGCTACACCTTC
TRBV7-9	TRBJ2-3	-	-	CASSGAGVSTDTQYF	TGTGCCAGCTCAGGGGCAGGAGTATCCACAGATACGCAGTATTTT
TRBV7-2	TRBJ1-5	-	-	CASSLKRGAGQPQHF	TGTGCCAGCAGCTTAAAAAGGGGGGCAGGTCAGCCCCAGCATTTT
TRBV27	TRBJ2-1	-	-	CASSFPRARIDEQFF	TGTGCCAGCAGTTTCCCTAGAGCCAGGATTGATGAGCAGTTCTTC
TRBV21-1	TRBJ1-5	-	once	CASSNTTRDGNQPQHF	TGTGCCAGCAGCAATACTACACGGGACGGCAATCAGCCCCAGCATTTT
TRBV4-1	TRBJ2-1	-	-	CASSQVSKGQFF	TGCGCCAGCAGCCAAGTCTCAAAGGGGCAGTTCTTC
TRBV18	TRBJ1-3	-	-	CASSPLAKGSSTIYF	TGTGCCAGCTCACCATTGGCCAAGGGGAGTAGCACCATATATTTT
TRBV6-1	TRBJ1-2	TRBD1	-	CASSEAPGTGYGYTF	TGTGCCAGCAGTGAAGCCCCCGGGACAGGCTATGGCTACACCTTC
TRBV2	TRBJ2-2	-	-	CASGLRNTGELFF	TGTGCCAGTGGACTTCGGAACACCGGGGAGCTGTTTTTT
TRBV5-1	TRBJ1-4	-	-	CASSLTATNEKLFF	TGCGCCAGCAGCTTGACAGCAACTAATGAAAAACTGTTTTTT
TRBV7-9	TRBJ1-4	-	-	CASSSGQGRDEKLFF	TGTGCCAGCAGCTCGGGTCAGGGGAGGGATGAAAAACTGTTTTTT
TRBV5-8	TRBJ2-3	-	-	CASSPPSDVDTQYF	TGTGCCAGCAGCCCACCATCGGACGTTGATACGCAGTATTTT
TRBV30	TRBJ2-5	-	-	CAWSSGFQETQYF	TGTGCCTGGTCCTCCGGGTTCCAAGAGACCCAGTACTTC